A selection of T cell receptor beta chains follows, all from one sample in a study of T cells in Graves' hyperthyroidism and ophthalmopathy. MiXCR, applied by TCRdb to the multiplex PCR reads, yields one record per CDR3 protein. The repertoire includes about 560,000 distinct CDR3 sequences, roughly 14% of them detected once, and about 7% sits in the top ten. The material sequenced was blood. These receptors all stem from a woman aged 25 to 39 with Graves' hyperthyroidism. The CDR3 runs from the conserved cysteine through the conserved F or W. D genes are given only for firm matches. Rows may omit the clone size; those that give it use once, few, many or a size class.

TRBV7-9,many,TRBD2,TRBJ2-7,CASSKSGTSGTYEQYF,TGTGCCAGCAGCAAATCCGGGACTAGCGGGACCTACGAGCAGTACTTC
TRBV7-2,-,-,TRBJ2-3,CASSLVGSGYRADTQYF,TGTGCCAGCAGCTTAGTTGGATCGGGTTACAGGGCAGATACGCAGTATTTT
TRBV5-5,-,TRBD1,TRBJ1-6,CASSQQTGGGQGNSPLHF,TGTGCCAGCAGCCAGCAGACAGGGGGCGGCCAGGGTAATTCACCCCTCCACTTT
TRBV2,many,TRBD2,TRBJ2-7,CASSATSGVWYGYEQYF,TGTGCCAGCAGTGCAACTAGCGGGGTATGGTACGGGTACGAGCAGTACTTC
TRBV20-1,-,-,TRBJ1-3,CSARQSPTGNTIYF,TGCAGTGCACGACAGTCTCCAACTGGAAACACCATATATTTT
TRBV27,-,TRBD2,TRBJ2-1,CASSLQPGLAGGQLSYNEQFF,TGTGCCAGCAGTTTACAGCCCGGACTAGCGGGAGGTCAACTATCCTACAATGAGCAGTTCTTC
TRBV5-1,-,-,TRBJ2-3,CASSLFGSTSTDTQYF,TGCGCCAGCAGCTTGTTCGGCTCTACTAGCACAGATACGCAGTATTTT
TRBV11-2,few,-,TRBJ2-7,CASSSPNEQYF,TGTGCCAGCAGCTCCCCCAACGAGCAGTACTTC
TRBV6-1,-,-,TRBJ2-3,CASSRQGNTQYF,TGTGCCAGCAGTCGCCAGGGTAATACGCAGTATTTT
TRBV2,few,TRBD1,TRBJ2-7,CAMRDRGYEQYF,TGTGCCATGCGGGACAGGGGGTACGAGCAGTACTTC
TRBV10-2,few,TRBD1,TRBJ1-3,CASGNSGQLGGTIYF,TGCGCCAGCGGGAACTCGGGACAGCTCGGGGGCACCATATATTTT
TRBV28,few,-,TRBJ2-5,CASTSQETQYF,TGTGCCAGCACCTCTCAGGAGACCCAGTACTTC
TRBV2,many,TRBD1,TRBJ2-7,CADRQGATYEQYF,TGTGCCGACAGACAGGGGGCAACCTACGAGCAGTACTTC
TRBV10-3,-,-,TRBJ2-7,CAAGSSVYEQYF,TGTGCCGCCGGCTCTAGCGTCTACGAGCAGTACTTC